What follows describes a single T cell receptor (beta chain). This sample is part of a study of blood T cells in healthy people across ages. Overall study: The capture of about one barcoded beta molecule per two T cells was achieved by template switching.

This CDR3 region has 12 residues. V was trimmed by 7 bases and J by 4 bases, leaving 8 bases between them. Germline CDR1 is MDHEN and CDR2 is SYDVKM. A second about 6 to 11 cycle PCR used barcoded and J-beta primers. From the 5' RACE reads, TCRdb called clonotypes with MiXCR, one entry per CDR3 protein. Among over a million distinct CDR3 sequences listed, 35% to 45% were seen once. The chain combines TRBV28 with TRBJ1-5; D gene unclear. Sequenced sample: blood. The clonotype was recovered from a woman under 30 in good health. The CDR3 region is CASTEQNQPQHF. CDR3 nucleotides: TGTGCCAGCACCGAACAGAATCAGCCCCAGCATTTT. Looking up the rest from reference TRBV28 and TRBJ1-5 gives the full variable domain: DVKVTQSSRYLVKRTGEKVFLECVQDMDHENMFWYRQDPGLGLRLIYFSYDVKMKEKGDIPEGYSVSREKKERFSLILESASTNQTSMYLCASTEQNQPQHFGDGTRLSIL.